The following is a T cell receptor (beta chain) sequence with its context. Its antigen is currently unknown. CDR1 and CDR2 from the germline V gene are SGHAT and FQNNGV. The CDR3 contains 12 residues. V shed 4 bases, J shed 15 bases, and the junction held 9 bases outside the gene matches. The table came from immunoSEQ multiplex PCR; TCRdb's copy has only in-frame clones and leaves some out. The sample records more than 85,000 clones, 86% being singletons. This specimen belongs to a study of cytomegalovirus exposure and HLA in healthy donors. Study-wide points: In vitro experiments confirmed that three CMV-associated chains were specific for CMV antigens. In the 120 or so validation repertoires, 94% of cluster scores exceeded 0, per a later analysis. Altogether, 160 or so TCR beta chains were recorded as cytomegalovirus-associated.

This TCR was sampled from a woman under 30 in good health and CMV-seropositive. The V call is TRBV11-2, the J call TRBJ2-1, with 7 bases lining up with TRBD2. The sample taken for sequencing was PBMCs. For the CDR3, the DNA is TGTGCCAGCAGCTCGCACAGCGGGATCCGGTTCTTC. It encodes CASSSHSGIRFF.